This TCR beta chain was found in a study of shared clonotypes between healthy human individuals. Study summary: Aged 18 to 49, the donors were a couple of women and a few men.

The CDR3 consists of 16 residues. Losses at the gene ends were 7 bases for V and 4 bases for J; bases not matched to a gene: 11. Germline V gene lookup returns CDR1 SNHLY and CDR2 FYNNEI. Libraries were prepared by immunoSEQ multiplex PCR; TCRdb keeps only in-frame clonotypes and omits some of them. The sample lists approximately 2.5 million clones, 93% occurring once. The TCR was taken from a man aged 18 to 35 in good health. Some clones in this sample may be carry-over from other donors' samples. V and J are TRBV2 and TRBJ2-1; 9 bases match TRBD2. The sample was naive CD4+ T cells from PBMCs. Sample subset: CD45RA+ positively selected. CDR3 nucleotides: TGTGCCAGCACCGAACCGGTGACTAGCGGTTACAATGAGCAGTTCTTC. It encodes CASTEPVTSGYNEQFF. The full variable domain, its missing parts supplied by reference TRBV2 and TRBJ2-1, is EPEVTQTPSHQVTQMGQEVILRCVPISNHLYFYWYRQILGQKVEFLVSFYNNEISEKSEIFDDQFSVERPDGSNFTLKIRSTKLEDSAMYFCASTEPVTSGYNEQFFGPGTRLTVL.